This TCR beta chain was captured by sequencing in a study of blood T cells in healthy people across ages. Donors were systemically healthy Caucasian individuals from Russia aged roughly 6 to 100 years. Investigators took approximately 10 milliliters of peripheral blood from every donor. No fewer than 6 million PBMCs went into each sample. Germline CDR1 and CDR2: MNHEY and SMNVEV (reference sequence). The CDR3 covers 13 residues. V was cut by 0 bases and J by 8 bases, with 10 bases left in between. A second PCR of about 6 to 12 cycles used a sample-barcoded 5' primer and a J-beta primer mix. MiXCR, run by TCRdb on the 5' RACE reads, gives a single entry per CDR3 protein. The sample contains about 1.6 million distinct CDR3 sequences, about 31% of which appear only once.

V gene TRBV27 combines with J gene TRBJ1-2, with unresolved D. The TCR originated in a woman aged 30 to 39 in good health. The sequenced material came from blood. CDR3 amino acids: CASSLSSAIGYTF. The CDR3 DNA follows: TGTGCCAGCAGTTTATCTTCGGCCATCGGCTACACCTTC.